This is a list of T cell receptor beta chains from one sample in a study of cytotoxic CD8 clonotypes in ibrutinib-treated CLL. The assay was immunoSEQ multiplex PCR, and TCRdb's table has in-frame clones only and misses some. The table includes 100,000 to 150,000 clones, 80% to 90% detected once. Sequenced here: PBMCs, sampled after 24 months of ibrutinib treatment. These receptor sequences come from a human donor with chronic lymphocytic leukemia. The CDR3 runs from the conserved cysteine through the conserved F or W. The order of the fields is D gene, V gene, clone size, CDR3 length, CDR3 protein. The D gene is left open where the match is weak. For some rows the clone size is stated as once, few or many, or as a class when expanded; others skip it.

d_call: -; v_call: TRBV29-1; clone_size: -; cdr3_length: 14; cdr3_aa: CSVAQGSGQETQYF
d_call: TRBD1; v_call: TRBV4-2; clone_size: -; cdr3_length: 17; cdr3_aa: CASSPQEVKGARYGYTF
d_call: -; v_call: TRBV30; clone_size: -; cdr3_length: 11; cdr3_aa: CAWGSQGVQYF
d_call: -; v_call: TRBV7-7; clone_size: -; cdr3_length: 14; cdr3_aa: CASSLHISKNIQYF
d_call: -; v_call: TRBV29-1; clone_size: many; cdr3_length: 12; cdr3_aa: CSVIQGKQPQHF
d_call: TRBD2; v_call: TRBV5-4; clone_size: -; cdr3_length: 15; cdr3_aa: CASRSGGPITDTQYF
d_call: -; v_call: TRBV13; clone_size: -; cdr3_length: 15; cdr3_aa: CASSLMTSAGYEQYF
d_call: TRBD1; v_call: TRBV27; clone_size: -; cdr3_length: 16; cdr3_aa: CASSLRVQGASYEQYF
d_call: TRBD2; v_call: TRBV19; clone_size: -; cdr3_length: 15; cdr3_aa: CASSSLAGNSYEQYF
d_call: -; v_call: TRBV5-1; clone_size: -; cdr3_length: 19; cdr3_aa: CASSRVFRTARGGAYEQYF
d_call: TRBD2; v_call: TRBV19; clone_size: -; cdr3_length: 15; cdr3_aa: CASSTGLAGNNEQFF
d_call: TRBD1; v_call: TRBV2; clone_size: -; cdr3_length: 16; cdr3_aa: CASREATGGATGELFF
d_call: -; v_call: TRBV13; clone_size: -; cdr3_length: 19; cdr3_aa: CASSPREKAEAGSTDTQYF
d_call: TRBD2; v_call: TRBV4-2; clone_size: -; cdr3_length: 17; cdr3_aa: CASSRGQSGSSQETQYF
d_call: -; v_call: TRBV6-5; clone_size: -; cdr3_length: 14; cdr3_aa: CASSYGGSASGYTF
d_call: -; v_call: TRBV6-1; clone_size: -; cdr3_length: 14; cdr3_aa: CASSEEGWGVPQHF
d_call: -; v_call: TRBV4-3; clone_size: -; cdr3_length: 15; cdr3_aa: CASSQEVGLYNEQFF